The T cell receptor beta chain described here comes from a study of regulatory T cells in long-lasting Graves disease. The wider study: Persistent Graves' disease required over 5 years of antithyroid drugs and positive TSH receptor antibodies. Points from the study as a whole: Public clonotype sharing was higher in persistent than newly diagnosed patients.

Time point here: persistent/refractory GD, antithyroid drugs over 5 years with positive TRAb. The authors made the TCR library using RNA they extracted from PBMCs. This clonotype was counted a few times. Its antigen remains unknown. The CDR3 totals 15 residues. Deletions cut 1 base from V and 4 bases from J, with 13 bases between. Per germline, CDR1 SEHNR and CDR2 FQNEAQ (reference sequence). HTBI primers from iRepertoire and Arm-PCR of CDR3 regions yielded the TCR beta libraries. Original data processing: Identification yielded approximately 60 TRBV and 14 TRBJ segments across samples. TCRdb fed the multiplex PCR reads into MiXCR, producing one record per CDR3 protein. TCRdb, rather than the study authors, made the V and J calls. The sample contains around 460,000 distinct CDR3 sequences, around a fifth of which appear only once.

The rearrangement uses TRBV7-9 and TRBJ1-2; TRBD1 is a possible D gene (5 bases). This receptor was identified in a female donor with Graves disease. Specimen: peripheral blood mononuclear cells (PBMCs), collected when the disease was refractory, from a patient treated with antithyroid drugs. DNA of the CDR3: TGTGCCAGCAGCTTAGTAGGGGATTTCGGCTATGGCTACACCTTC. This codes for CASSLVGDFGYGYTF.